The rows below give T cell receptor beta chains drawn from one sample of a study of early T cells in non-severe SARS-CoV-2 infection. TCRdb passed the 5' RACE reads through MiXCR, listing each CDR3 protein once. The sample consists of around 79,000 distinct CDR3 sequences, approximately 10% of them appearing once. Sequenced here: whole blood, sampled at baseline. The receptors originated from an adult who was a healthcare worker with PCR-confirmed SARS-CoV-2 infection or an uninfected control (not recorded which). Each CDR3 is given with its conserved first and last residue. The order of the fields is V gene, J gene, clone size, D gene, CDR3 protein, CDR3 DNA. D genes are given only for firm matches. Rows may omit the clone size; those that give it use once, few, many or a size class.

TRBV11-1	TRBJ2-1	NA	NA	CASSPTLDLPGNF	TGTGCCAGCAGCCCTACCCTTGACCTCCCGGGGAATTTC
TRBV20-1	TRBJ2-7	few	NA	CSGVSELGTYEQYF	TGCAGTGGGGTTAGTGAGCTGGGAACCTACGAGCAGTACTTC
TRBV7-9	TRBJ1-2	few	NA	CASSLGGANYGYTF	TGTGCCAGCAGCTTAGGGGGGGCCAACTATGGCTACACCTTC
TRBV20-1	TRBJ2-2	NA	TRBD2	CSAASGGTNTGELFF	TGCAGTGCGGCAAGCGGGGGGACAAACACCGGGGAGCTGTTTTTT
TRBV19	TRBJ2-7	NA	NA	CASKLDSSYEQYF	TGTGCCAGTAAACTGGACAGCTCCTACGAGCAGTACTTC
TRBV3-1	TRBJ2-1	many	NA	CASSKQGGLYNEQFF	TGTGCCAGCAGCAAACAGGGTGGATTATACAATGAGCAGTTCTTC
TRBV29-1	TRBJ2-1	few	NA	CSGNGGNEQFF	TGCAGCGGCAACGGAGGAAATGAGCAGTTCTTC
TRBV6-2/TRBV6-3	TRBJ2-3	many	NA	CASSSTSWDTQYF	TGTGCCAGCAGTTCCACTAGCTGGGATACGCAGTATTTT
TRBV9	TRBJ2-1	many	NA	CASSPSGRAPRNEQFF	TGTGCCAGCAGCCCGTCGGGAAGGGCGCCTCGCAATGAGCAGTTCTTC
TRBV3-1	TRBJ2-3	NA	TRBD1	CASSQVMTGGAGDTQYF	TGTGCCAGCAGCCAAGTGATGACAGGGGGCGCGGGGGATACGCAGTATTTT
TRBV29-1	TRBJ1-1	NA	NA	CSVEEGQNTEAFF	TGCAGCGTTGAGGAGGGCCAGAACACTGAAGCTTTCTTT
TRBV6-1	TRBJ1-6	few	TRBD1	CASSTVDRGDSPLHF	TGTGCCAGCAGTACCGTGGACAGGGGAGATTCACCCCTCCACTTT
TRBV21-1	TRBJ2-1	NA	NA	CASRVTALGHEQFF	TGTGCCAGCAGGGTGACAGCCTTAGGGCATGAGCAGTTCTTC
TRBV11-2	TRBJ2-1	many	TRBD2	CASSLLRGTYNEQFF	TGTGCCAGCAGCCTTTTGCGGGGGACCTACAATGAGCAGTTCTTC
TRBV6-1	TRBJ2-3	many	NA	CASSDHGPTDTQYF	TGTGCCAGCAGTGATCACGGTCCCACAGATACGCAGTATTTT
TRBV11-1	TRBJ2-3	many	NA	CASNGGSTQYF	TGTGCCAGCAATGGAGGAAGTACGCAGTATTTT
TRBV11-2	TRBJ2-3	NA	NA	CASSLVPDTQYF	TGTGCCAGCAGCTTAGTTCCAGATACGCAGTATTTT
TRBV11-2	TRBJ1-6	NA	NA	CASSFGSPNSPLHF	TGTGCCAGCAGCTTCGGCAGTCCCAATTCACCCCTCCACTTT
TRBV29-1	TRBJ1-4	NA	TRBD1	CSGRDSGEKLFF	TGCAGCGGGAGGGACAGCGGCGAAAAACTGTTTTTT
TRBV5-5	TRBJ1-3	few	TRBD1	CASSWEQGSGNTIYF	TGTGCCAGCAGCTGGGAACAGGGGTCCGGAAACACCATATATTTT
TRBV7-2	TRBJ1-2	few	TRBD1	CASSLGQRNYGYTF	TGTGCCAGCAGCTTGGGACAGCGAAACTATGGCTACACCTTC
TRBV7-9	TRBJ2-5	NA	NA	CASSLRGLETQYF	TGTGCCAGCAGCTTAAGGGGATTAGAGACCCAGTACTTC
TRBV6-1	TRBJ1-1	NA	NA	CASSERMNTEAFF	TGTGCCAGCAGTGAGCGAATGAACACTGAAGCTTTCTTT
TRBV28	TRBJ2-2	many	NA	CASSPLGGPSTGELFF	TGTGCCAGCAGCCCCTTGGGGGGCCCGAGCACCGGGGAGCTGTTTTTT
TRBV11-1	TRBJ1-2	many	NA	CASSPIPEQGGYTF	TGTGCCAGCAGCCCAATCCCCGAACAGGGTGGCTACACCTTC
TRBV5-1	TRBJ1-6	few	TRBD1	CASSLAGQGYSPLHF	TGCGCCAGCAGCTTGGCAGGACAGGGTTATTCACCCCTCCACTTT
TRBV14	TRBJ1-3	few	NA	CASSQVPGHLSGNTIYF	TGTGCCAGCAGCCAAGTCCCGGGACACCTCTCTGGAAACACCATATATTTT
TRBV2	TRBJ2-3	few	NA	CASSVGTVTDTQYF	TGTGCCAGCAGTGTGGGAACCGTCACAGATACGCAGTATTTT
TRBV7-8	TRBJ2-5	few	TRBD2	CASRKGLAGAMYQETQYF	TGTGCCAGCAGAAAAGGACTAGCGGGGGCCATGTACCAAGAGACCCAGTACTTC
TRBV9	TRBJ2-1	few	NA	CASSLAGQEDNEQFF	TGTGCCAGCAGCCTAGCGGGACAGGAAGACAATGAGCAGTTCTTC
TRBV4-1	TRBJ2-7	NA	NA	CASSQESQSDYEQYF	TGCGCCAGCAGCCAAGAGTCGCAGAGCGACTACGAGCAGTACTTC
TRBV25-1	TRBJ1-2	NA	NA	CASSAQRGTSDGYTF	TGTGCCAGCAGTGCCCAGCGGGGGACCTCGGATGGCTACACCTTC
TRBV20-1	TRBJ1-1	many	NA	CSATPGGMNTEAFF	TGCAGTGCTACCCCCGGGGGCATGAACACTGAAGCTTTCTTT
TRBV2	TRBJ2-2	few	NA	CASRSPGELFF	TGTGCCAGCAGGTCCCCCGGGGAGCTGTTTTTT
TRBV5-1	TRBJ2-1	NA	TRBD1	CASASGTAYNEQFF	TGCGCCAGCGCCTCCGGGACAGCCTACAATGAGCAGTTCTTC
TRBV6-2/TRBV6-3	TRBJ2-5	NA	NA	CASSKTGSQETQYF	TGTGCCAGCTCGAAAACAGGGTCGCAAGAGACCCAGTACTTC
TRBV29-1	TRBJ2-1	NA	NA	CSVGGGPNNEQFF	TGCAGCGTTGGTGGGGGGCCCAACAATGAGCAGTTCTTC
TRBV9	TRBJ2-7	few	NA	CASSVGSSGYYEQYF	TGTGCCAGCAGCGTAGGGAGTAGCGGATACTACGAGCAGTACTTC
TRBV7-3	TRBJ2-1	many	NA	CASKGEMNGEQFF	TGTGCCAGCAAAGGGGAAATGAACGGTGAGCAGTTCTTC
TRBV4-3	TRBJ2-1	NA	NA	CASSQETQGWNEQFF	TGCGCCAGCAGCCAAGAAACCCAGGGGTGGAATGAGCAGTTCTTC
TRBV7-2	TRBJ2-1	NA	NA	CASSLRSREQFF	TGTGCCAGCAGTCTCCGCTCGAGGGAGCAGTTCTTC
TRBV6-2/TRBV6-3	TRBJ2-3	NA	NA	CASNPAGTDTQYF	TGTGCCAGCAACCCCGCCGGGACAGATACGCAGTATTTT
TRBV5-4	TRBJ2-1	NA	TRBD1	CASSLSQGAYNEQFF	TGTGCCAGCAGCCTCTCCCAGGGGGCCTACAATGAGCAGTTCTTC
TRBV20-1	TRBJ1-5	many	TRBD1	CSAISDRGSGQPQHF	TGCAGTGCTATATCGGACAGGGGATCAGGTCAGCCCCAGCATTTT
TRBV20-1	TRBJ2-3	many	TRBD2	CSARARGGLATDTQYF	TGCAGTGCTAGAGCTAGGGGGGGACTAGCCACAGATACGCAGTATTTT
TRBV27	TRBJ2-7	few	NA	CASSLFRVSGASYEQYF	TGTGCCAGCAGTTTGTTTCGCGTCTCGGGGGCGTCCTACGAGCAGTACTTC